The 2 T cell receptor beta chains below were found in one sample sequenced in a study of blood T cell repertoires in COVID-19. Method: immunoSEQ multiplex PCR; TCRdb's copy keeps in-frame clones and lacks some. The sample carries approximately 210,000 clones, about 89% recorded once. Sequencing input: peripheral blood. The receptors here all came from a woman between 35 and 50 years old with acute or convalescent COVID-19.

The chain uses TRBV6-5 and TRBJ1-2, with TRBD1 identical over 7 bases. The CDR3 spans 14 residues. The germline CDR1 and CDR2 sequences are MNHEY and SVGAGI. Losses at the gene ends were 7 bases for V and 4 bases for J; bases not matched to a gene: 9. CDR3 protein: CASTGTVDGYGYTF. The CDR3 bases are TGTGCCAGCACCGGGACAGTGGACGGCTATGGCTACACCTTC.

V gene TRBV5-1 combines with J gene TRBJ1-1; 12 bases match TRBD1. The CDR3 sequence is 15 residues long. Germline values: CDR1 SGHRS, CDR2 YFSETQ. Trimming cost V 3 bases and J 3 bases; bases outside gene matches: 3. CDR3 sequence reads: CASSSGQGAYTEAFF. For the CDR3, the DNA is TGCGCCAGCAGCTCGGGACAGGGGGCGTACACTGAAGCTTTCTTT.